The entry below gives a single T cell receptor (beta chain) sequence along with its context. This sample was taken from a study of blood T cell repertoires in COVID-19. Libraries were prepared by immunoSEQ multiplex PCR; TCRdb keeps only in-frame clonotypes and omits some of them. The sample records around 250,000 clones, approximately 80% being singletons. Looked up from germline, CDR1 is SEHNR and CDR2 is FQNEAQ (reference sequence). J gave up 2 bases and V 4 bases, and 3 bases lay outside the gene matches. CDR3 size: 14 residues. This TCR was recovered from a woman between 18 and 30 years old with acute or convalescent COVID-19. V gene TRBV7-9 combines with J gene TRBJ2-7; 9 nucleotides match TRBD1. Input material: peripheral blood. This chain's CDR3 is CASSSDRGTYEQYF. In nucleotides, the CDR3 is TGTGCCAGCAGCTCGGACAGGGGAACCTACGAGCAGTACTTC.